This T cell receptor (beta chain) was sequenced during a study of shared clonotypes between healthy human individuals. V lost 0 bases and J lost 8; bases outside the gene matches: 9. This CDR3 is 17 amino acids long. Germline V gene lookup returns CDR1 SGDLS and CDR2 YYNGEE. TCRdb keeps only in-frame clones here, not all; method: immunoSEQ multiplex PCR. The table records about 2 million clones, about 94% of them present only once. Terminally differentiated effector memory CD45RA+ cells were excluded from the naive CD8 cells, which were CD45RO-negative and positively selected for CCR7. The sample taken for sequencing was naive CD8+ T cells sorted from blood. The chain links TRBV9 to TRBJ2-1; TRBD2 agrees at 12 bases. The receptor's source is a man younger than 35 in good health. This CDR3 is CASSVGVTSGSRDEQFF. In DNA form, the CDR3 reads TGTGCCAGCAGCGTAGGAGTGACTAGCGGGAGTAGGGATGAGCAGTTCTTC. The complete variable domain, with remaining parts taken from reference TRBV9 and TRBJ2-1, reads DSGVTQTPKHLITATGQRVTLRCSPRSGDLSVYWYQQSLDQGLQFLIQYYNGEERAKGNILERFSAQQFPDLHSELNLSSLELGDSALYFCASSVGVTSGSRDEQFFGPGTRLTVL.